Listed below are T cell receptor beta chains from one sample, sequenced in a study of tumor and adjacent non-tumor tissue in lung cancer. TCRdb re-called the multiplex PCR reads through MiXCR, storing one row per CDR3 protein. The sample gives roughly 69,000 distinct CDR3 sequences, more than 75% of which show up once; 40% to 45% is in the top ten. Sequences were obtained from distant non-tumor lung tissue. These receptors were taken from a man in his 60s with non-small cell lung cancer. Both conserved end residues are part of each CDR3. D genes are given only for firm matches.

length	V	D	CDR3
12	TRBV4-1	.	CLSSQGYNEQFF
14	TRBV20-1	.	CSALFWTHTDTQYF
15	TRBV11-3	TRBD1	CASSLPGQGAREQHF
13	TRBV29-1	.	CVEPKGWRNIQYF
14	TRBV11-2	.	CASRLEINTRELFF
15	TRBV6-5	.	CASRYQVGVTGELFF
13	TRBV29-1	.	CGVETCVQETQYF
14	TRBV12-3/TRBV12-4	TRBD1	CASSYRGIEGELFF
13	TRBV5-4	.	CANSLAGSNEQYF
15	TRBV7-2	.	CASSRRGGGMYEQHF
16	TRBV11-3	.	CASSFGLIFYNSPLHF
12	TRBV29-1	.	CSAPGVLYGYTF
15	TRBV12-3/TRBV12-4	.	CADSFWVPNTDTQYF
14	TRBV6-1	.	CASCVDGGNQLQHF
12	TRBV14	.	CASSPSRETHYF
16	TRBV6-5	TRBD1	CASNYGQGALLSGYTF
15	TRBV10-3	.	CAISDSAISRDTQYF
13	TRBV12-3/TRBV12-4	TRBD1	CASSPGQGGEQSF